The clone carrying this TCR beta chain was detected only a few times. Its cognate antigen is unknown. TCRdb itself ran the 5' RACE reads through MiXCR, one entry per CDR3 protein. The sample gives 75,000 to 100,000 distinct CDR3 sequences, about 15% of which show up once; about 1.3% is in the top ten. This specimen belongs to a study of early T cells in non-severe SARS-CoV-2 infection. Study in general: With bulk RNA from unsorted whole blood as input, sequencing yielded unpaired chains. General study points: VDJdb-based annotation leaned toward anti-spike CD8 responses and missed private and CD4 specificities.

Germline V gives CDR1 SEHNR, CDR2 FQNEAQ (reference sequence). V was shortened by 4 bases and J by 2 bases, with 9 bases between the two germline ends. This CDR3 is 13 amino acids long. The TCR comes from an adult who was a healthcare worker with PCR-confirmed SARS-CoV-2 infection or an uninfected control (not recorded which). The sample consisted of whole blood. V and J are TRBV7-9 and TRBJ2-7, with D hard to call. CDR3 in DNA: TGTGCCAGCAGCTCGACGGTACCCTACGAGCAGTACTTC. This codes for CASSSTVPYEQYF. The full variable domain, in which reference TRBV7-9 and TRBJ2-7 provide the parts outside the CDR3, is DTGVSQNPRHKITKRGQNVTFRCDPISEHNRLYWYRQTLGQGPEFLTYFQNEAQLEKSRLLSDRFSAERPKGSFSTLEIQRTEQGDSAMYLCASSSTVPYEQYFGPGTRLTVT.